The clone carrying this T cell receptor (beta chain) came up many times. Exclusion of a patient resulted from uncontrolled infection, other autoimmune disease, pregnancy or lactation. Each diagnosis drew on symptoms, thyroxine, TRAb, thyroid ultrasound and orbital computed tomography findings. Fresh peripheral blood, more than 9 ml, yielded the PBMCs. RNA transcripts served as the template for amplifying TCR beta CDR3 regions. First-round RT-PCR targeting the TCR CDR3 was performed with the HTBI primer set. MiXCR, run by TCRdb on the multiplex PCR reads, gives a single entry per CDR3 protein. The sample lists about 500,000 distinct CDR3 sequences; around 15% were seen once. The CDR3 totals 16 residues. Germline CDR1 is MDHEN and CDR2 is SYDVKM. Trimming removed 3 bases from V and 10 bases from J; junction bases left unmatched: 16. This sample is part of a study of T cells in Graves' hyperthyroidism and ophthalmopathy.

The chain is built from TRBV28 and TRBJ2-3; TRBD1 matches 7 bases. Sequencing used blood. The sequence came from a woman younger than 45 with Graves' ophthalmopathy. CDR3 loop: CASSLVKGAVVSPQYF. CDR3 nucleotides: TGTGCCAGCAGTTTGGTGAAGGGGGCTGTAGTCTCTCCGCAGTATTTT.